These 14 T cell receptor beta chains came from one sample sequenced in a study of blood T cell repertoires in COVID-19. The assay was immunoSEQ multiplex PCR, and TCRdb's table has in-frame clones only and misses some. The sample contains 70,000 or so clones, roughly 84% of which appear only once. Sequenced material: peripheral blood. These receptor sequences come from an elderly man with active or convalescent COVID-19.

This rearrangement joins TRBV7-2 to TRBJ2-1; D not certain. Deletions cut 7 bases from V and 0 bases from J, with 13 bases between. The CDR3 spans 15 residues. Germline assignment: CDR1 SGHTA and CDR2 FQGNSA. The CDR3 nucleotides read TGTGCCAGCATCCTGACGGGTAGCTCCTACAATGAGCAGTTCTTC. Translating it yields CASILTGSSYNEQFF.

This clone was seen a single time. The chain combines TRBV28 with TRBJ2-7; 7 nucleotides align to TRBD1. V was clipped by 4 bases and J by 2 bases; unmatched bases: 5. This CDR3 is 14 amino acids long. Per the germline V gene, CDR1 is MDHEN and CDR2 is SYDVKM. The DNA for the CDR3 is TGTGCCAGCAGTTCCTACAGGGGAGCCTACGAGCAGTACTTC. This encodes CASSSYRGAYEQYF.

This clone has just one count. V is TRBV9 and J is TRBJ2-1; 7 nucleotides align to TRBD2. Germline loops: CDR1 SGDLS, CDR2 YYNGEE. The ends lost 0 bases at V and 0 bases at J; junction bases unmatched: 6. The CDR3 contains 17 residues. The CDR3 loop is CASSVGGGSFSYNEQFF. The CDR3 bases are TGTGCCAGCAGCGTAGGAGGCGGGAGTTTCTCCTACAATGAGCAGTTCTTC.

This CDR3 reads CASSSGTANYGYTF. CDR3 nucleotides: TGTGCCAGCAGTTCCGGGACAGCTAACTATGGCTACACCTTC. This rearrangement joins TRBV5-4 to TRBJ1-2; TRBD1 matches at 7 bases. Trimming took 5 bases from V and 0 from J; bases not matched to a gene: 4. CDR1 SGHNT and CDR2 YYREEE come from the germline V gene (reference sequence). The CDR3 length is 14 residues. The full variable domain, its missing parts supplied by reference TRBV5-4 and TRBJ1-2, is ETGVTQSPTHLIKTRGQQVTLRCSSQSGHNTVSWYQQALGQGPQFIFQYYREEENGRGNFPPRFSGLQFPNYSSELNVNALELDDSALYLCASSSGTANYGYTFGSGTRLTVV.

This clone was counted a few times. The chain carries TRBV10-1 and TRBJ2-1; possible D gene TRBD2, 7 bases. The germline V gene encodes CDR1 WNHNN and CDR2 SYGVQD (reference sequence). Trimming removed 3 bases from V and 2 bases from J, with 8 bases in between. This CDR3 has 14 residues. In nucleotides, the CDR3 is TGCGCCAGCAGTGAAGGGGGGGCCTACAATGAGCAGTTCTTC. It encodes CASSEGGAYNEQFF.

This chain uses TRBV7-2 with TRBJ1-5; D unresolved. The V end was cut by 6 bases, the J end by 6 bases, with 15 bases between. The CDR3 is 14 residues long. The germline V gene encodes CDR1 SGHTA and CDR2 FQGNSA. The CDR3 DNA reads as TGTGCCAGCAGTTACGACTGGAAGAGTCAGCCCCAGCATTTT. Its protein product is CASSYDWKSQPQHF.

The rearrangement joins TRBV4-2 to TRBJ2-2, with 7 bases aligning to TRBD1. CDR1 is LGHNA and CDR2 is YNFKEQ in the germline V gene. The CDR3 is 16 residues long. V trimming: 2 bases; J trimming: 4 bases; junction bases outside the gene matches: 7. The CDR3 bases are TGTGCCAGCAGCCAACCAAGGGGGCGCAGCACCGGGGAGCTGTTTTTT. This codes for CASSQPRGRSTGELFF.

This clone appeared a few times. This chain uses TRBV5-1 with TRBJ1-2, with TRBD1 matching 10 bases. CDR3 size: 17 residues. After removal of 5 bases from V and 4 bases from J, the junction contained 14 bases not matched to a gene. Germline values: CDR1 SGHRS, CDR2 YFSETQ. The CDR3 sequence: CASRARSGTGVSYGYTF. CDR3 in DNA: TGCGCCAGCAGAGCCCGATCCGGGACAGGGGTTAGCTATGGCTACACCTTC. Looking up the rest from reference TRBV5-1 and TRBJ1-2 gives the full variable domain: KAGVTQTPRYLIKTRGQQVTLSCSPISGHRSVSWYQQTPGQGLQFLFEYFSETQRNKGNFPGRFSGRQFSNSRSEMNVSTLELGDSALYLCASRARSGTGVSYGYTFGSGTRLTVV.

The chain carries TRBV19 and TRBJ1-1; D is possibly TRBD1 (5 bases). V was clipped by 5 bases and J by 2 bases, with 12 bases between them. Looked up from germline, CDR1 is LNHDA and CDR2 is SQIVND (reference sequence). The CDR3 runs 14 residues. The CDR3, as DNA: TGTGCCAGTAGTGCGGGACGGACCAACACTGAAGCTTTCTTT. Protein: CASSAGRTNTEAFF.

The chain carries TRBV12-5 and TRBJ1-5; a weak D match, TRBD1 (5 bases). V shed 6 bases and J shed 1 base, with 13 bases lying between them. Germline lookup yields CDR1 LGHNT and CDR2 FRNRAP. This CDR3 spans 15 amino acids. The CDR3 DNA follows: TGTGCTAGTGGCCTGGGGCCCGGCAGCAATCAGCCCCAGCATTTT. Amino acid sequence: CASGLGPGSNQPQHF.

This clone has just a few counts. V gene TRBV19 combines with J gene TRBJ2-1, with 7 bases identical to TRBD1. The V segment lost 9 bases and the J segment 6 bases; nucleotides outside the gene matches: 8. Germline values: CDR1 LNHDA, CDR2 SQIVND (reference sequence). The CDR3 contains 13 residues. This chain's CDR3 is CASRDSHSNEQFF. The CDR3 DNA sequence: TGTGCCAGCCGGGACAGCCACAGCAATGAGCAGTTCTTC.

The chain combines TRBV11-3 with TRBJ2-1; possibly TRBD1 for D (6 bases). The V end was cut by 2 bases, the J end by 0 bases, with 8 bases between. The CDR3 extends over 15 amino acids. Germline CDR1 is SGHNT and CDR2 is YENEEA. The CDR3 region is CASSLRGGSYNEQFF. The CDR3 DNA follows: TGTGCCAGCAGCTTAAGAGGGGGCTCCTACAATGAGCAGTTCTTC.

As DNA, the CDR3 is TGTGCCAGCAGTTACTCTGCTAGCGAGGGGACGCAGTATTTT. As protein: CASSYSASEGTQYF. The chain couples TRBV6-5 to TRBJ2-3, with D maybe TRBD2 (6 bases). From germline, CDR1 is MNHEY and CDR2 SVGAGI. The V end was cut by 0 bases, the J end by 9 bases, with 13 bases between. The CDR3 covers 14 residues.

V is TRBV12-3 or TRBV12-4 and J is TRBJ1-5; 7 nucleotides agree with TRBD1. V gave up 9 bases and J gave up 3 bases; unmatched junction bases: 5. The CDR3 is made up of 13 amino acids. CDR3 region: CASRDSLNQPQHF. CDR3 in DNA: TGTGCCAGTCGGGACAGCCTCAATCAGCCCCAGCATTTT.